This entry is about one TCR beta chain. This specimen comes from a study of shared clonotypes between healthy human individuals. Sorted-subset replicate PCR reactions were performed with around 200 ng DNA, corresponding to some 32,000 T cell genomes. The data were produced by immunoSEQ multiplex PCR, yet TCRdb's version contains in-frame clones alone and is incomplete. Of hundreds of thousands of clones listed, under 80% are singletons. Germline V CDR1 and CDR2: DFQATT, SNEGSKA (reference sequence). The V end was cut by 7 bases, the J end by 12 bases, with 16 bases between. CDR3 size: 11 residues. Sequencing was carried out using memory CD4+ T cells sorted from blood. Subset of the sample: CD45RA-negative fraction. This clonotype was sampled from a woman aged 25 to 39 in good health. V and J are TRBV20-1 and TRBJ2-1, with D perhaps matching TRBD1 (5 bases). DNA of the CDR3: TGCAGTGGTGTGGTGTTAAGGGGGCAGTTCTTC. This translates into CSGVVLRGQFF.